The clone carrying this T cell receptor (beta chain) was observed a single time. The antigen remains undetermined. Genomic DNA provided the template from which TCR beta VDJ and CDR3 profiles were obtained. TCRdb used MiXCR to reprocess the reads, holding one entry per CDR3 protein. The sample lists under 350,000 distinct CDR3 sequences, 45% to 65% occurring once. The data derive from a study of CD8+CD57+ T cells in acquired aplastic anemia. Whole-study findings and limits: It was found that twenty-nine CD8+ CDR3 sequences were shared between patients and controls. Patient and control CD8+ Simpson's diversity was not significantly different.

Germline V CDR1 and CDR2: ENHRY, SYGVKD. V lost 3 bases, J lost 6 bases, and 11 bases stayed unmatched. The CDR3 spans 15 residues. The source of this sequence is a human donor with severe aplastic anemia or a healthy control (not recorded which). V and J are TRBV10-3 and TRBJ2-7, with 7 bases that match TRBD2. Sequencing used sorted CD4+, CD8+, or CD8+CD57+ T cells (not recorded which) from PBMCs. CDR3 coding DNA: TGTGCCATCAGTGACCGACTAGCTTCTGTCAGCGAGCAGTACTTC. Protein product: CAISDRLASVSEQYF.